This T cell receptor beta chain was recovered during a study of T cell responses to AZD1222 COVID-19 vaccine. Study-wide findings and caveats: A mostly white British donor set with more females was recruited, and clonal diversity was possibly underestimated.

This CDR3 contains 12 residues. Trimming removed 5 bases from V and 7 bases from J, with 9 bases in between. Measured with immunoSEQ multiplex PCR; TCRdb has only the in-frame clones, and not every one. The sample holds 90,000 to 110,000 clones, 70% to 90% seen once. A remark on this clone: Its antigen is not known.

This sequence joins TRBV12-3 or TRBV12-4 and TRBJ1-5, with D uncertain. This sample comprised peripheral blood, obtained on day 0 of AZD1222 vaccination. The sequence came from an adult in good health. CDR3 nucleotide sequence: TGTGCCAGCAGTCCCCCTTTACAGCCCCAGCATTTT. It translates to CASSPPLQPQHF.